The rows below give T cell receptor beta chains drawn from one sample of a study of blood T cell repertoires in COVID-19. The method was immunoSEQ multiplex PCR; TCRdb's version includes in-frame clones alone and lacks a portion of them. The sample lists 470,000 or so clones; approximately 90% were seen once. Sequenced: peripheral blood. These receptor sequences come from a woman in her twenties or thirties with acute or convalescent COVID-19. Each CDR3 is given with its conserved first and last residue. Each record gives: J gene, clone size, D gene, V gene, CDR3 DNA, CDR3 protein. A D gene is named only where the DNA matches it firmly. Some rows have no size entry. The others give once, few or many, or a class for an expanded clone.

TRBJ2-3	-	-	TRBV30	TGTGCCTGGAGTACGGGGACATCAAAGGGCCGGCGCACAGATACGCAGTATTTT	CAWSTGTSKGRRTDTQYF
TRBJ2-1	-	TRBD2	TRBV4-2	TGTGCCAGCAGCCAAGAACCTAGCGGGAGTTCCTACAATGAGCAGTTCTTC	CASSQEPSGSSYNEQFF
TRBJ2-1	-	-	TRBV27	TGTGCCAGCAGGAAAAAGCAGGGAATTGGGGGGTACAATGAGCAGTTCTTC	CASRKKQGIGGYNEQFF
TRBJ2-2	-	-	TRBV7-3	TGTGCCAGCAGCTTAAGTGCGTCCGGGGAGCTGTTTTTT	CASSLSASGELFF
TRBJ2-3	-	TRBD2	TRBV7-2	TGTGCCAGCAGCTCACAGGCGGGGGGGCCCGATACGCAGTATTTT	CASSSQAGGPDTQYF
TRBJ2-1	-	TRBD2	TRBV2	TGTGCCAGCAGCCAAACCCCCCTCACTTACCGAAACAAAGCGGGGGAAGATTACAATGAGCAGTTCTTC	CASSQTPLTYRNKAGEDYNEQFF
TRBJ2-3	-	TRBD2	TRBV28	TGTGCCAGCAGTTCCGGGACTAGGCTAATCACAGATACGCAGTATTTT	CASSSGTRLITDTQYF
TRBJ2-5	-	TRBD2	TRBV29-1	TGCAGCGTTGAAGGCCTGGTAACTAGCGGGTCCTCGGCAGAGACCCAGTACTTC	CSVEGLVTSGSSAETQYF
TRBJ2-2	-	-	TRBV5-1	TGCGCCAGCAGCGGTGACGGGAGCACCGGGGAGCTGTTTTTT	CASSGDGSTGELFF
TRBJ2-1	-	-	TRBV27	TGTGCCAGCAGTTTCGGACTACCCCAGCTCAATGAGCAGTTCTTC	CASSFGLPQLNEQFF
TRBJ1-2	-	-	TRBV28	TGTGCCAGCAGTTTTTACGGACAGAGTAACTATGGCTACACCTTC	CASSFYGQSNYGYTF
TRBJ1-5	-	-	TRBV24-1	TGTGCCACCAGTGATTATTGGGCAGGCAATCAGCCCCAGCATTTT	CATSDYWAGNQPQHF
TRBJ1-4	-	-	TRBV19	TGTGCCAGTAGTCCCGAGAGTTTTTATGCAACTAATGAAAAACTGTTTTTT	CASSPESFYATNEKLFF
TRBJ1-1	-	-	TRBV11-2	TGTGCCAGCAGCAACCTCGGGGGGGGTTTTAACACTGAAGCTTTCTTT	CASSNLGGGFNTEAFF
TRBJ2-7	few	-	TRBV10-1	TGCGCCATGCAGGGTTGGGTTCGCTCCTACGAGCAGTACTTC	CAMQGWVRSYEQYF
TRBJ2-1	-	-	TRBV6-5	TGTGCCAGCAGTTATTTGGGGAGCAATGAGCAGTTCTTC	CASSYLGSNEQFF
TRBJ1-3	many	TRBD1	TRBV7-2	TGTGCCAGCAGCGGAGGGACAGGGAAGGGAAACACCATATATTTT	CASSGGTGKGNTIYF
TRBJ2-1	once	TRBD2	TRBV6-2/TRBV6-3	TGTGCCAGCAGTTACAGGGTAGCGGGGGGTACCTACAATGAGCAGTTCTTC	CASSYRVAGGTYNEQFF
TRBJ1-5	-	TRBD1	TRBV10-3	TGTGCCATCAGTGAGCCCACACAGGGGTCTGGCAATCAGCCCCAGCATTTT	CAISEPTQGSGNQPQHF
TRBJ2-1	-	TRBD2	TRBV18	TGTGCCAGCTCCCTCAGCTCTCGGACTAGCGGGGCCCCGTACAATGAGCAGTTCTTC	CASSLSSRTSGAPYNEQFF
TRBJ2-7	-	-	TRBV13	TGTGCCAGCAGCGCCGCGGGACTCCAAAACGCCTACGAGCAGTACTTC	CASSAAGLQNAYEQYF
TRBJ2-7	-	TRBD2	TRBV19	TGTGCCAGTAGTATAACTAGCGGGGGGACTTCCTACGAGCAGTACTTC	CASSITSGGTSYEQYF
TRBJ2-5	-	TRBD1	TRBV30	TGTGCCTGGAGTTTTGGATTCGGGACAGGGCAAGAGACCCAGTACTTC	CAWSFGFGTGQETQYF
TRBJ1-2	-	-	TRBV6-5	TGTGCCAGCAGTTACTCGATGGGGCGGGGCGGCACCTTC	CASSYSMGRGGTF
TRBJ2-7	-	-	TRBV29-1	TGCAGCGTTCTTTCTCAGGGCTCCTACGAGCAGTACTTC	CSVLSQGSYEQYF
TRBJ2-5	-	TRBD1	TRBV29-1	TGCAGCACGGGACAGGGACAAGAGACCCAGTACTTC	CSTGQGQETQYF
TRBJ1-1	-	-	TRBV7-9	TGTGCCAGCAGCCCCTGGGGCTCCGGGGGTAATACTGAAGCTTTCTTT	CASSPWGSGGNTEAFF
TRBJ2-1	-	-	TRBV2	TGTGCCAGCAGTGAAAGCAGGGGTGGGTACAATGAGCAGTTCTTC	CASSESRGGYNEQFF
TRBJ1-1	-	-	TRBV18	TGTGCCAGCTCACGCAGGGGACCGGCTGAAGCTTTCTTT	CASSRRGPAEAFF
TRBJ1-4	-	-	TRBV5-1	TGCGCCAGCGCGCCGCAGGGGCTTCAGGAAAAACTGTTTTTT	CASAPQGLQEKLFF
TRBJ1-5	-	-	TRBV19	TGTGCCAGTAGTATCCAGGGGCATCAGCCCCAGCATTTT	CASSIQGHQPQHF
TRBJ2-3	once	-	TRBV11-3	TGTGCCAGCAGCTTGGCGGCGGGGAGCACAGATACGCAGTATTTT	CASSLAAGSTDTQYF
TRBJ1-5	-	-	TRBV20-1	TGCAGTGCTAGTGGGACATACTATCAGCCCCAGCATTTT	CSASGTYYQPQHF
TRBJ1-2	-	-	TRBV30	TGTGCCTGGAGTGCCGAATTAGCTAACTATGGCTACACCTTC	CAWSAELANYGYTF
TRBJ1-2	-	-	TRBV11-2	TGTGCCAGCTCCGGGAGGGACTATGGCTACACCTTC	CASSGRDYGYTF
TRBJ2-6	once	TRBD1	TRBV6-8	TGTGCCAGCAGCCGGGACAGAAGCTCTGGGGCCAACGTCCTGACTTTC	CASSRDRSSGANVLTF
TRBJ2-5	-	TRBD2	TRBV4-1	TGCGCCAGCAGCCAAGTTGGACTAGCGGGGAATATCCAAGAGACCCAGTACTTC	CASSQVGLAGNIQETQYF
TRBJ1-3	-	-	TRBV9	TGTGCCAGCAGCGTGACAGGTAACCGTCTAAACACCATATATTTT	CASSVTGNRLNTIYF
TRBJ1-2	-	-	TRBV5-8	TGTGCCAGCAGCTGGATGGGCAGATCTGGCTACACCTTC	CASSWMGRSGYTF
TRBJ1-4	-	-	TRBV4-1	TGCGCCAGCAGCCATCCGTCAGGGGCGGCAGATGAAAAACTGTTTTTT	CASSHPSGAADEKLFF
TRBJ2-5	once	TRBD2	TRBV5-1	TGCGCCAGCAGCTCGGGGCTAGCGGGGCCGATACCGCAAGAGACCCAGTACTTC	CASSSGLAGPIPQETQYF
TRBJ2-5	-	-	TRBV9	TGTGCCAGCAGCGTGGTTGGGGCGGACCAAGAGACCCAGTACTTC	CASSVVGADQETQYF
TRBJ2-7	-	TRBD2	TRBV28	TGTGCCAGCATATTCGGGGGGGGCTACGAGCAGTACTTC	CASIFGGGYEQYF
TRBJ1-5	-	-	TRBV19	TGTGCCAGTACCTTACGGGAAAGTCAGCCCCAGCATTTT	CASTLRESQPQHF
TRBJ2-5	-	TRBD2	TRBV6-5	TGTGCCAGACCTGAAGGCGGGGGGGCCGGAAAGACCCAGTACTTC	CARPEGGGAGKTQYF
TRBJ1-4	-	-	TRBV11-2	TGTGCCAGCAGGCTCGGGTGGGACAAAACTAATGAAAAACTGTTTTTT	CASRLGWDKTNEKLFF
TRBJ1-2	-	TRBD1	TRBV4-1	TGCGCCAGCAGCCAAGAAACACAGGGGGCTGGCTACACCTTC	CASSQETQGAGYTF
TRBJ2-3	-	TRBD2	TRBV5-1	TGCGCCAGCAGCGCCAATAGCGGGGGCCACACAGATACGCAGTATTTT	CASSANSGGHTDTQYF
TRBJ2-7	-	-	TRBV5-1	TGCGCCAGCAGCTTGGAATGGCCTCCCTACGAGCAGTACTTC	CASSLEWPPYEQYF
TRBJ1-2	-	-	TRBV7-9	TGTGCCAGCAGCCCCGCCTCCGGCGGTGGCTACACCTTC	CASSPASGGGYTF
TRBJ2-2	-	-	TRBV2	TGTGCCAGCAGCCGGCAGGGGACGTACACCGGGGAGCTGTTTTTT	CASSRQGTYTGELFF